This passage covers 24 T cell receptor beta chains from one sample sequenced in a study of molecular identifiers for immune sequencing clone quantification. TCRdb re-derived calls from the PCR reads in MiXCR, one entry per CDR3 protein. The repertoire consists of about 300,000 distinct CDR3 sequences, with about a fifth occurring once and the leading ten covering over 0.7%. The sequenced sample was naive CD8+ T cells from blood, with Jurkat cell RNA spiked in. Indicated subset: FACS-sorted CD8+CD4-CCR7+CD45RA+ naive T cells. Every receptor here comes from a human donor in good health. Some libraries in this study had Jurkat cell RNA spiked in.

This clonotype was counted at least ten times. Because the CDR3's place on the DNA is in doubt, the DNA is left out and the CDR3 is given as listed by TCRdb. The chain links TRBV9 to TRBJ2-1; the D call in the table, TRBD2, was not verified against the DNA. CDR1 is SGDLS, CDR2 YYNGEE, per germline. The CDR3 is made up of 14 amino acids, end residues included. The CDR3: CASSVGPGTSGSTW.

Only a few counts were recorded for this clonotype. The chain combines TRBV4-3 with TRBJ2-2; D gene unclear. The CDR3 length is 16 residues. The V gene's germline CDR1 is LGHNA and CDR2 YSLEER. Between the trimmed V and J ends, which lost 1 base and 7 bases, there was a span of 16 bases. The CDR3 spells CASSQVTGRSGGELFF. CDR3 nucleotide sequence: TGCGCCAGCAGCCAAGTGACGGGCAGGTCGGGCGGGGAGCTGTTTTTT.

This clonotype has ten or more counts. Here the CDR3 reads CASSLGTQGYTF. The DNA for the CDR3 is TGTGCCAGCAGTTTAGGTACCCAGGGCTACACCTTC. V and J are TRBV28 and TRBJ1-2, with unresolved D. The CDR3 is 12 amino acids. Germline assignment: CDR1 MDHEN and CDR2 SYDVKM. V lost 2 bases, J lost 8 bases, and 9 bases lay in between.

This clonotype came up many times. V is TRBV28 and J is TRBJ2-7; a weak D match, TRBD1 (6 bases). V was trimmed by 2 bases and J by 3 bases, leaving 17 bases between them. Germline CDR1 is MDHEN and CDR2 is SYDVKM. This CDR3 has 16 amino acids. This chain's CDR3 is CASSLNQGRPHYEQYF. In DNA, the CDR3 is TGTGCCAGCAGTTTAAATCAGGGGCGGCCCCACTACGAGCAGTACTTC.

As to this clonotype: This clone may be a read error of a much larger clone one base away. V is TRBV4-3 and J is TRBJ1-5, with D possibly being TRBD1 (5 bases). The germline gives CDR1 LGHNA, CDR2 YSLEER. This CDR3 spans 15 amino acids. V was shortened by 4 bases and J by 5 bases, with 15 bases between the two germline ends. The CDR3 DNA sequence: TGCGCCAGCAGCCGAGATCGCAGGGACGATCAGCCCCAGCATTTT. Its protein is CASSRDRRDDQPQHF.

CDR3 DNA: TGTGCCAGCAGCTTTTCGGGGGGGCCACACGAGCAGTACTTC. It translates to CASSFSGGPHEQYF. The chain links TRBV5-8 to TRBJ2-7, with 8 bases identical to TRBD2. Germline assignment: CDR1 SGHTS and CDR2 YDEGEE. After removal of 2 bases from V and 5 bases from J, the junction contained 6 bases not matched to a gene. This CDR3 has 14 amino acids.

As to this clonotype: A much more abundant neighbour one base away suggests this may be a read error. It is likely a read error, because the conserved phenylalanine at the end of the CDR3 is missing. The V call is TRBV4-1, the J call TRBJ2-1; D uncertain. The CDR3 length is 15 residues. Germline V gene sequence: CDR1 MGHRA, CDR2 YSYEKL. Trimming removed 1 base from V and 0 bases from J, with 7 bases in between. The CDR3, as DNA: TGCGCCAGCAGCCAAGGACTTAGCTCCTACAATGAGCAGTTCTCC. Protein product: CASSQGLSSYNEQFS.

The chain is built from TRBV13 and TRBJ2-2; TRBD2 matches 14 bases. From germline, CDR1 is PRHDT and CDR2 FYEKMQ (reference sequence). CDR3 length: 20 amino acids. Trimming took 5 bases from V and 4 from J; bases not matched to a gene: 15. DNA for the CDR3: TGTGCCAGCAGCCGCCCCCCCGGGACTAGCGGGAGTGGTGGCACCGGGGAGCTGTTTTTT. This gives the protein CASSRPPGTSGSGGTGELFF.

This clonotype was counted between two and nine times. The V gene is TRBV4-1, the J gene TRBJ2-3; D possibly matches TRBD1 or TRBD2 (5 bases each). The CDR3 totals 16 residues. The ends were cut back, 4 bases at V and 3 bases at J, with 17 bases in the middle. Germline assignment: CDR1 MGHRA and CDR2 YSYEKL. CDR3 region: CASSLFGALKTDTQYF. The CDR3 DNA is TGCGCCAGCAGCCTATTCGGGGCCCTTAAAACAGATACGCAGTATTTT.

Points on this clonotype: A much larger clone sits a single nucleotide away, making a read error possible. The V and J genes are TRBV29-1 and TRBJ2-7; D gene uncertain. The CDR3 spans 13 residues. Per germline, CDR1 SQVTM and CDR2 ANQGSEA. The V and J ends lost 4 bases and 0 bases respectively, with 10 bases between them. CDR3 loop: CSVGRGASYEQYF. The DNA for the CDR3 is TGCAGCGTTGGGAGAGGAGCCTCCTACGAGCAGTACTTC.

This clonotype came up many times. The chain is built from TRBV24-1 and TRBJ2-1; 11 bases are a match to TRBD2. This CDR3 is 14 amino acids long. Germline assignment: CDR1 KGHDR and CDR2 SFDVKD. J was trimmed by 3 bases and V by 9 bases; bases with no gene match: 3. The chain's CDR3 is CATSSGGNYNEQFF. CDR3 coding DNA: TGTGCCACCTCTAGCGGGGGGAACTACAATGAGCAGTTCTTC.

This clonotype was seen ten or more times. The CDR3 coding sequence is TGCGCCAGCAGCCAAGTCAGCTCCTATAATTCACCCCTCCACTTT. Amino acids: CASSQVSSYNSPLHF. The chain combines TRBV4-1 with TRBJ1-6; D is ambiguous. The CDR3 is 15 residues long. Germline lookup yields CDR1 MGHRA and CDR2 YSYEKL. The V end lost 1 base, the J end lost 0 bases, and 4 bases lay between the germline ends.

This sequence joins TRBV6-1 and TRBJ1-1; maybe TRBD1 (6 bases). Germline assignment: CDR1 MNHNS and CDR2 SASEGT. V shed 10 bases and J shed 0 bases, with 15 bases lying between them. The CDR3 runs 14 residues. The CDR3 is CATRPGHLNTEAFF. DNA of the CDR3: TGTGCCACCCGCCCGGGACACCTGAACACTGAAGCTTTCTTT.

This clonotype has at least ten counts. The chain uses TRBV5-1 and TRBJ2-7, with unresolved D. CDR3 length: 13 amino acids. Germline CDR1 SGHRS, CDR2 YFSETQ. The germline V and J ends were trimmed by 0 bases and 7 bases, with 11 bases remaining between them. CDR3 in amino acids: CASSLEPSDEQYF. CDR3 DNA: TGCGCCAGCAGCTTGGAGCCCAGCGATGAGCAGTACTTC.

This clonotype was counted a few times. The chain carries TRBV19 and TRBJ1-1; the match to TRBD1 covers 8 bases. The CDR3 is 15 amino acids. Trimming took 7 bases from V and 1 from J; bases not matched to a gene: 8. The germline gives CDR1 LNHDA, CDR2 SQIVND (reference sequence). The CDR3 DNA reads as TGTGCCAGTACCGCAGGGGGCATGAAGAACACTGAAGCTTTCTTT. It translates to CASTAGGMKNTEAFF.

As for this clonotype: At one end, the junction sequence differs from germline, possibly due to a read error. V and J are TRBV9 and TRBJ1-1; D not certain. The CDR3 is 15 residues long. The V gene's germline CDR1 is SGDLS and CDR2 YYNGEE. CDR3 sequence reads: CASSVGSLTNTEALF. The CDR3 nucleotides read TGTGCCAGCAGCGTAGGTAGCCTTACGAACACTGAAGCTCTCTTT.

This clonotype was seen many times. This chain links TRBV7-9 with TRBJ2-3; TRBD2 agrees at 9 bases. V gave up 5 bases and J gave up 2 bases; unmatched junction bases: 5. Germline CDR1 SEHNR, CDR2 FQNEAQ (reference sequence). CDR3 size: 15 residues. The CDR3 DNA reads TGTGCCAGCAGCCAACTAGCGGGCTACACAGATACGCAGTATTTT. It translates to CASSQLAGYTDTQYF.

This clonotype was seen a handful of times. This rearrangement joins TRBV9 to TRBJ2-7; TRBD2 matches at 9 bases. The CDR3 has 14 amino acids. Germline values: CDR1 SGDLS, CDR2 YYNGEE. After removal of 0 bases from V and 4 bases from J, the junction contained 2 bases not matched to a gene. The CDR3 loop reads CASSVGAGGYEQYF. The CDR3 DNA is TGTGCCAGCAGCGTAGGAGCGGGAGGTTACGAGCAGTACTTC. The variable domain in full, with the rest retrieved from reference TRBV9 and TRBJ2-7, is DSGVTQTPKHLITATGQRVTLRCSPRSGDLSVYWYQQSLDQGLQFLIQYYNGEERAKGNILERFSAQQFPDLHSELNLSSLELGDSALYFCASSVGAGGYEQYFGPGTRLTVT.

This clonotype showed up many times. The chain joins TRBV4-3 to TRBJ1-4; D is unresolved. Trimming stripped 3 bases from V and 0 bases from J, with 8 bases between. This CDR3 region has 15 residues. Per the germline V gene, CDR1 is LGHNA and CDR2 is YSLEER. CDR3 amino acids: CASSQYTSTNEKLFF. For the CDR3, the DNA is TGCGCCAGCAGCCAGTACACCTCAACTAATGAAAAACTGTTTTTT.

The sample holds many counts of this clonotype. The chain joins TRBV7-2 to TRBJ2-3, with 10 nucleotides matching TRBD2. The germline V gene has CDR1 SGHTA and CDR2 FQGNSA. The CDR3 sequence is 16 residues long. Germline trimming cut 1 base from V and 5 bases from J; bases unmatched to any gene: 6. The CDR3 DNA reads TGTGCCAGCAGCTTAGTTCTAGCGGGAGCTGGAGATACGCAGTATTTT. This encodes CASSLVLAGAGDTQYF.

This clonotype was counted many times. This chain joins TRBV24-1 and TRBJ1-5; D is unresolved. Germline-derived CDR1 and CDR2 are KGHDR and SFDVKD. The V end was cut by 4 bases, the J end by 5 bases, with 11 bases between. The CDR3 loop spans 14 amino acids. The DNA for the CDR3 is TGTGCCACCAGTGAGATGAAGGTCGATCAGCCCCAGCATTTT. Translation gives CATSEMKVDQPQHF.

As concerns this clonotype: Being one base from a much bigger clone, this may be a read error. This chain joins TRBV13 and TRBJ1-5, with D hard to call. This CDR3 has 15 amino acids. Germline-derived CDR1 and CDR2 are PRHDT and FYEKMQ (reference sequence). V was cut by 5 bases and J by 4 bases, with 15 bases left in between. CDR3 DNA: TGTGCCAGCAGCCCCAGGACGGGTACAAATCAGCCCCAGCATTTT. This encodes CASSPRTGTNQPQHF.

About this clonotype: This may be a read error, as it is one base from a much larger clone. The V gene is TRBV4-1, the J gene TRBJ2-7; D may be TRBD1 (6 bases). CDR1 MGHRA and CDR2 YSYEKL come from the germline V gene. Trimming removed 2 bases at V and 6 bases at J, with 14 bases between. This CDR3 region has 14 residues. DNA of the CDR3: TGCGCCAGCAGCCAACCACAGGGAGAAGGCGAGCAGTACTTC. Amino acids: CASSQPQGEGEQYF.

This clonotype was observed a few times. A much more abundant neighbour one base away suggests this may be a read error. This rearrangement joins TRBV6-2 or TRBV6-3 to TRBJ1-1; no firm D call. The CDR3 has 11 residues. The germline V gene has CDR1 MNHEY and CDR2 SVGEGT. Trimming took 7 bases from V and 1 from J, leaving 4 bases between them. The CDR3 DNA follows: TGTGCCAGCACTAAGAACACTGAAGCTTTCTTT. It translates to CASTKNTEAFF.